This T cell receptor (beta chain) is from a study of control samples from healthy donors and cancer patients. Assay used: immunoSEQ multiplex PCR; TCRdb lists only in-frame clones, some missing. The sample records about 89,000 clones, roughly 84% being singletons. From germline, CDR1 is SGHDN and CDR2 FVKESK. The CDR3 length is 13 residues. The V gene lost 2 bases and the J gene lost 4 bases, with 7 bases spanning the gap. This clonotype originated in a middle-aged woman in good health. The sequencing input was blood. The chain joins TRBV14 to TRBJ2-3; D is undetermined. DNA of the CDR3: TGTGCCAGCAGCCAATTTATCGCAGATACGCAGTATTTT. Translated, it gives CASSQFIADTQYF.